The sequence of this T cell receptor beta chain was determined in a study of cytomegalovirus exposure and HLA in healthy donors (dated by TCRdb to 2016 to 2017). A note on the overall study: An earlier analysis of a few hundred of the donors reported 276 Gb of sequence data and 95 million to 140 million unique TCR beta sequences obtained from some 170 million T cells. Roughly five DR-DQ haplotypes were handled as single units for association and clustering because linkage in the cohort was strong. High-throughput TCR immunosequencing, statistical association of individual TCRs with disease status, and machine learning were combined to predict cytomegalovirus infection status. In an earlier analysis of roughly 600 of the donors, high-throughput TCR beta sequencing was used to judge whether each TCR beta V gene segment behaved as functional or pseudogenic. Class I and class II HLA loci were covered by the typing at four-digit resolution. Among some 410 genotyped donors of the cohort, an average of around 250,000 unique TCR beta nucleotide sequences was sequenced per donor, of which approximately 18% were non-productive. Rather than drawing on any new phenotypic data, the later analysis identified candidate immune exposures from TCR beta sequences and the way those sequences occurred across donors. Typing coverage varied by locus: about 629-640 donors for A, B, C, DRB1 and DQB1; roughly 560 for DQA1; 606 for DPA1; around 450 for DPB1. Donor age, sex, ethnicity and CMV serostatus were compiled together with the repertoire data. Using immunosequencing, the study profiled T cell repertoires from about 610 subjects and related those repertoires to cytomegalovirus serostatus. To study patterns of TCR occurrence, a later analysis re-analyzed previously published TCR beta repertoires from several hundred donors and added high-resolution HLA genotyping. An early release covering roughly 600 HLA-typed donors comprised around 300 gigabases of sequencing data and approximately 80 million unique TCR sequences. Along with the roughly 670-subject first cohort, a separate validation cohort of some 130 different subjects was used. The study aimed to test whether signatures of past pathogen exposure could be identified by cataloging public T cell receptors. A later genetic analysis used genome-wide SNP genotypes for about 65% of the roughly 700 donors, treating that subset as a discovery cohort. Of the roughly 410 genotyped donors, roughly 80% were placed in the genetic ancestry cluster associated with self-reported Caucasian donors. All discovery cohort repertoires had been generated using a single sequencing platform.

The cohort consisted of hundreds of healthy bone marrow donors. Cohort members were all nominally healthy when sampled, although unrecorded immune exposures were likely present. The donor tested CMV seronegative, placing the donor among the approximately 400 seronegative members of the cohort. Every donor gave a peripheral blood sample, and the peripheral blood mononuclear cells from that sample were used for TCR beta sequencing. Genomic DNA was extracted from the blood cell samples with the Qiagen DNeasy Blood Extraction Kit. Measured from the cysteine to the phenylalanine, the CDR3 is 13 residues long. Left in the record is the CDR3 DNA by itself, 39 bases read in frame from the first base. The germline V gene (reference sequence) provides CDR1 LNHDA and CDR2 SQIVND. A distance of 9 bases separates the germline ends of V and J, which lose 0 bases and 8 bases respectively. Study-wide findings and limitations: In a later analysis, HLA-associated TCR beta chains showed more clonal expansion and lower generation probabilities than non-associated chains that were equally common. Across donors, most TCR sequences were observed very rarely, whereas some public TCRs were present in many individuals. Because HLA typing was missing for some donors at each locus, association tests included only the typed subset. Correlated functional status among segregating V segments might be attributable to linkage disequilibrium, but an unknown experimental factor could not be ruled out. Because counts were too low, more than 15 rarely observed V segments, including chromosome 9 orphons, were excluded from the earlier analysis of around 590 of the donors. A later analysis found that TCR association rates varied across HLA loci, with DRB1 alleles showing the most associated TCRs and HLA-C alleles the fewest. Some IMGT-functional V segments, including TRBV6-2 and TRBV6-3, could not be told apart with the 87-base-pair reads, so those segments were excluded. Three of the identified cytomegalovirus-associated TCR beta chains were confirmed in vitro to be specific for cytomegalovirus antigens. V-gene and J-gene trimming of TCR beta chains was associated with a missense DCLRE1C variant in a later genetic analysis, and the association was replicated in an independent cohort. A further reported finding was that TCR beta sequences accurately predicted the HLA-A and HLA-B alleles for most subjects in the first cohort. An earlier analysis of 450 to 750 of the donors showed that most TCR beta V segments appeared in productive rearrangements either about 87% or about 30% of the time, which broadly matched IMGT annotations. According to a later analysis, parvovirus B19, influenza, CMV and Epstein-Barr virus appeared linked to several top co-occurrence clusters. This cohort had only TCR beta chains sequenced, and the lack of alpha or paired-chain data limited which features could be detected. Assigning TCR associations to individual alleles was difficult when HLA alleles, especially DR and DQ, strongly co-occurred. The presence/absence analyses assumed that sequencing depth was roughly uniform across donors, and that assumption may not be true. At a false discovery rate of 0.05, a later analysis linked fewer than 20,000 TCR beta sequences to specific HLA alleles. The authors suggested that the approach could potentially be generalized to other disease states and immunological phenotypes. A later genetic analysis reported fewer N-insertions in productive TCRs among donors in an Asian-associated ancestry cluster than the roughly 700-donor mean. A total of 164 TCR beta chains were listed by the study as associated with cytomegalovirus. The sequencing pipeline was judged likely to have produced a cluster of highly shared sequence variants as a technical artifact. The classifier was reported to diagnose cytomegalovirus status with high specificity and sensitivity in both the original cohort and the validation cohort. The only immune exposure information available for the cohort was CMV serostatus. In a later analysis, most CMV-associated TCR beta chains were found to appear HLA-restricted, with HLA associations seemingly driven largely by CMV exposure.

The protocol used for the library was the immunoSEQ multiplex PCR assay. A mixture of 60 forward primers for TCR Vbeta segments and 13 reverse primers for TCR Jbeta segments was used in the multiplex PCR. The CDR3 region of rearranged TCR beta genes was amplified from genomic DNA by a multiplex PCR assay. Amplified TCR beta libraries were sequenced as 87-base-pair reads on the Illumina HiSeq System. The authors' analysis ran thus. A later analysis counted about 80 million unique TCR beta chains across the 600 to 850 repertoires, and some 12 million of these chains were shared by at least two donors. To remove PCR and sequencing errors, raw reads were error-corrected and collapsed into unique sequences using a nearest-neighbor algorithm that merged closely related sequences. CDR3 sequences were aligned to IMGT reference sequences to assign V, D and J gene segments. For a sequence to be retained, a match of at least six nucleotides was required to both a V gene segment and a J gene segment. Rearrangements were called productive when the CDR3 lacked stop codons and stayed in frame with V and J; all others were non-productive. Following IMGT convention, CDR3 was defined as the stretch from the second conserved V-encoded cysteine up to the conserved J-encoded phenylalanine. The earlier analysis of some 580 of the donors excluded any sequence lacking an unambiguous match to a single V gene segment. In an earlier analysis of several hundred of the donors, a V segment was called functional when productive rearrangements were above 56.7%, and segregating when the standard deviation between donors exceeded 5%. To diagnose cytomegalovirus status from the catalog of TCR beta chain sequences, a statistical classification framework was built. V and J gene assignment, in a later analysis, came from comparing TCR nucleotide sequences with IMGT/GENE-DB human TR gene sequences. A later analysis assigned CDR3 sequences and most-parsimonious VDJ recombination scenarios with the TCRdist pipeline. In a later analysis, each TCR beta chain was defined by its CDR3 amino acid sequence together with its V-gene family, and reads without a unique V-gene family were excluded. As a way to deal with suspected cross-contamination and a sequencing artifact, a later analysis dropped roughly 600 nucleotide sequences that were highly shared and had low generation probability. In a later analysis, a clonal expansion index was calculated for each public chain from normalized within-repertoire ranks of inferred template counts. A later analysis computed generation probabilities with a VDJ recombination model fitted to out-of-frame rearrangements, and checked the results against IGoR. Hypergeometric tests were used in a later analysis to score TCR-TCR, TCR-HLA and TCR-CMV co-occurrence, with a repertoire-size bias correction applied to the TCR pairs. In a later analysis, false discovery rates were estimated by permuting HLA or CMV assignments 20 times. In a later analysis, co-occurring TCRs were grouped with DBSCAN, and TCRdist sequence similarity was added when clustering was performed within HLA-allele-positive subsets. For co-occurrence clustering, repertoires with fewer than 30,000 or more than 120,000 public chains were excluded, along with five or six repertoires with anomalous nucleotide sharing. TCRdb retrieved this table from immuneACCESS and kept in-frame rearrangements only. Not all clones are present; in checked studies, unresolved V genes account for under half, and no reason is known for the remainder. V, J and clone size are those of that table, while D and trimming were read from the DNA. In this sample the table shows approximately 110,000 clones, about 82% of which occur a single time. Of the sample, 1.9% is held by the ten largest clones.

In regard to this clone: Its antigen is not yet known. No quality values exist for individual bases; no much larger clone is one base distant.

What was sequenced was PBMCs. The source of this sequence is a man in his fifties in good health and CMV-seronegative. The chain joins TRBV19 to TRBJ2-3; no confident D gene assignment can be made. The DNA is TGTGCCAGTAGTATAGATCGCTATTCTACGCAGTATTTT. Translation gives CASSIDRYSTQYF.